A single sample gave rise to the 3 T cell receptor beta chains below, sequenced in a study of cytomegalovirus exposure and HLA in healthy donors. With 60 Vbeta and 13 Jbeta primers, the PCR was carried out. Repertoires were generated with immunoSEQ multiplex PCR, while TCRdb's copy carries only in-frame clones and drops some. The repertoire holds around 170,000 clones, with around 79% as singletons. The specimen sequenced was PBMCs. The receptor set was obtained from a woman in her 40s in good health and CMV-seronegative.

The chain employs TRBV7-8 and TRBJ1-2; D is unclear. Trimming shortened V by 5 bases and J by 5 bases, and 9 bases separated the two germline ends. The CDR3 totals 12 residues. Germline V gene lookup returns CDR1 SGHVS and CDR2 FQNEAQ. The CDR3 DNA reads TGTGCCAGCAGCGCACGGGATTATGGCTACACCTTC. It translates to CASSARDYGYTF.

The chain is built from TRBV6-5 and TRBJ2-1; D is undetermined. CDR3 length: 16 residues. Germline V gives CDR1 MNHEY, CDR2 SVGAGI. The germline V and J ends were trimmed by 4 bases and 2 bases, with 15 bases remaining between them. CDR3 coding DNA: TGTGCCAGCAGTTCCCCCCGCCGCAGGACCTACAATGAGCAGTTCTTC. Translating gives CASSSPRRRTYNEQFF.

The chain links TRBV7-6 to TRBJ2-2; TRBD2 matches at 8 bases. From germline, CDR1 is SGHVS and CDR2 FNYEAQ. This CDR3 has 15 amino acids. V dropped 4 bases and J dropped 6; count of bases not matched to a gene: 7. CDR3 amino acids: CASSSIRGGPGELFF. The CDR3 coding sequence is TGTGCCAGCAGCTCAATACGGGGGGGCCCCGGGGAGCTGTTTTTT.